This T cell receptor beta chain comes out of a study of blood T cell repertoires in COVID-19. On the study more broadly: The United States, Italy and Spain supplied acute and convalescent COVID-19 samples. Sample material is recorded as cDNA or gDNA derived from T cells, B-cell-depleted T cells, or PBMCs.

Methods used by the authors: It was from reference gene primer amplification that nucleated cell counts were estimated. Measured with immunoSEQ multiplex PCR; TCRdb has only the in-frame clones, and not every one. From that table come the V and J calls and clone size; the DNA was used to work out D and trimming. Among 140,000 to 150,000 clones listed, 82% were seen once. CDR3 length: 15 residues. Germline V CDR1 and CDR2: SGDLS, YYNGEE. V was cut by 7 bases and J by 0 bases, with 15 bases left in between. Sequenced material: peripheral blood. V and J are TRBV9 and TRBJ2-3; the D gene is possibly TRBD2 (5 bases). This TCR was sampled from a human donor with acute or convalescent COVID-19. The donor label of this sample is uncertain. CDR3 nucleotide sequence: TGTGCCAGCTCCCGGGGTGGCGCGAGCACAGATACGCAGTATTTT. Its translation is CASSRGGASTDTQYF.